This T cell receptor (beta chain) was profiled in a study of T cell responses to AZD1222 COVID-19 vaccine. Overall study context: Investigators merged groups given second doses at roughly 4 or roughly 12 weeks.

V was pared by 3 bases and J by 0 bases, with 12 bases between. Germline values: CDR1 KGHSH, CDR2 LQKENI. The CDR3 has 17 residues. Broader study findings: A mostly white British donor set with more females was recruited, and clonal diversity was possibly underestimated.

Assay: immunoSEQ multiplex PCR; the TCRdb copy retains only in-frame clones and omits some. Of approximately 110,000 clones listed, more than 75% were seen once; the top ten hold approximately 1.1%. With regard to this clone: Antigen: not known.

The specimen was peripheral blood, collected on day 0 of AZD1222 vaccination. V gene TRBV18 combines with J gene TRBJ2-6; D uncertain. The receptor's source is an adult in good health. As DNA, the CDR3 is TGTGCCAGCTCACCGGAGTTACCAGTCTCTGGGGCCAACGTCCTGACTTTC. It encodes CASSPELPVSGANVLTF.